A single sample is the source of the 30 T cell receptor beta chains below, sequenced in a study of cytotoxic CD8 clonotypes in ibrutinib-treated CLL. The table came from immunoSEQ multiplex PCR; TCRdb's copy has only in-frame clones and leaves some out. The sample consists of about 17,000 clones, 64% of them appearing once. The sample consisted of PBMCs, taken after 12 months of ibrutinib treatment. These receptor sequences come from a human donor with chronic lymphocytic leukemia.

This clone was seen a few times. The chain carries TRBV19 and TRBJ1-5; D gene uncertain. Trimming cost V 1 base and J 4 bases, with 5 bases left between them. The CDR3 spans 13 residues. Germline CDR1 LNHDA, CDR2 SQIVND (reference sequence). CDR3 sequence: CASSIARNQPQHF. CDR3 nucleotide sequence: TGTGCCAGTAGTATAGCCCGGAATCAGCCCCAGCATTTT.

This clone has a handful of counts. J is TRBJ2-7 and V is TRBV11-1; D unresolved. V was shortened by 2 bases and J by 2 bases, with 7 bases between the two germline ends. The length of the CDR3 is 13 residues. Germline CDR1 SGHAT, CDR2 FQDESV (reference sequence). The CDR3 sequence: CASSLIDAYEQYF. The CDR3 DNA follows: TGTGCCAGCAGCTTAATAGATGCCTACGAGCAGTACTTC.

The CDR3 loop is CASKGREGRSYEQYF. The CDR3 DNA follows: TGTGCCAGCAAAGGGCGGGAGGGCCGGTCCTACGAGCAGTACTTC. The V gene is TRBV28, the J gene TRBJ2-7, with TRBD2 matching 9 bases. V shed 7 bases, J shed 1 base, and the junction held 8 bases outside the gene matches. The CDR3 is 15 residues long. Per germline, CDR1 MDHEN and CDR2 SYDVKM.

This clone was seen once. The chain is built from TRBV10-3 and TRBJ1-1; 7 positions match TRBD1. Germline V gives CDR1 ENHRY, CDR2 SYGVKD. After removal of 10 bases from V and 5 bases from J, the junction contained 10 bases not matched to a gene. The CDR3 is 13 amino acids. The chain's CDR3 is CATVQGINTEAFF. The CDR3 coding sequence is TGTGCCACCGTACAGGGGATTAATACTGAAGCTTTCTTT.

The J gene is TRBJ2-3, the V gene TRBV2; D is perhaps TRBD2 (5 bases). CDR1 and CDR2 from the germline V gene are SNHLY and FYNNEI. Trimming left V 4 bases short and J 1 base short, with 9 bases between. The CDR3 contains 14 residues. The CDR3 spells CASSGFSGTDTQYF. For the CDR3, the DNA is TGTGCCAGCAGTGGATTTAGCGGCACAGATACGCAGTATTTT.

V gene TRBV28 combines with J gene TRBJ2-3; 7 nucleotides line up with TRBD2. The germline gives CDR1 MDHEN, CDR2 SYDVKM. CDR3 size: 12 residues. V shed 8 bases, J shed 1 base, and the junction held 0 bases outside the gene matches. CDR3 DNA sequence: TGTGCCAGCCGGGAGGGCACAGATACGCAGTATTTT. Translation: CASREGTDTQYF.

This chain joins TRBV11-2 and TRBJ2-2, with 11 bases fitting TRBD2. Germline V gives CDR1 SGHAT, CDR2 FQNNGV. This CDR3 region has 18 residues. V lost 0 bases and J lost 4; bases outside the gene matches: 7. The CDR3 is CASSLELAGAGGTGELFF. In nucleotides, the CDR3 is TGTGCCAGCAGCTTAGAACTAGCGGGAGCTGGGGGCACCGGGGAGCTGTTTTTT.

The V gene is TRBV30, the J gene TRBJ2-1; TRBD2 matches at 9 bases. Per the germline V gene, CDR1 is GTSNPN and CDR2 is SVGIG (reference sequence). V shed 6 bases, J shed 1 base, and the junction held 7 bases outside the gene matches. The CDR3 sequence is 15 residues long. CDR3 bases: TGTGCCTGTAGGGGAGCGGGAGGTTCCTACAATGAGCAGTTCTTC. Translated: CACRGAGGSYNEQFF.

This rearrangement joins TRBV9 to TRBJ1-5; a weak D match, TRBD1 (5 bases). Germline values: CDR1 SGDLS, CDR2 YYNGEE. The CDR3 totals 15 residues. V was shortened by 4 bases and J by 3 bases, with 14 bases between the two germline ends. This CDR3 reads CASSFSGGSNQPQHF. The CDR3 DNA sequence: TGTGCCAGCAGCTTCTCGGGGGGGTCCAATCAGCCCCAGCATTTT.

The V and J genes are TRBV2 and TRBJ2-7, with 9 bases aligning to TRBD2. The germline CDR1 and CDR2 sequences are SNHLY and FYNNEI. Trimming cost V 1 base and J 1 base; bases outside gene matches: 8. The CDR3 spans 17 residues. The DNA for the CDR3 is TGTGCCAGCAGTGAAGAGGTAGCGGGAGTAGGTTCCTACGAGCAGTACTTC. Amino acid sequence: CASSEEVAGVGSYEQYF.

This clone was observed once. The gene calls are TRBV5-1 and TRBJ2-7; TRBD2 matches at 10 bases. CDR3 length: 14 residues. Germline lookup yields CDR1 SGHRS and CDR2 YFSETQ. Trimming at V came to 5 bases and at J to 3 bases, leaving 5 bases not matched to a gene. The CDR3 DNA is TGCGCCAGCAGGAGGACTAGCGGTATCTACGAGCAGTACTTC. Amino acid sequence: CASRRTSGIYEQYF. Drawing the rest from reference TRBV5-1 and TRBJ2-7, the complete variable domain is KAGVTQTPRYLIKTRGQQVTLSCSPISGHRSVSWYQQTPGQGLQFLFEYFSETQRNKGNFPGRFSGRQFSNSRSEMNVSTLELGDSALYLCASRRTSGIYEQYFGPGTRLTVT.

On this clone: One end of the junction is discordant with germline, which a read error may explain. V usage is TRBV5-4 and J usage is TRBJ2-3; the D gene is possibly TRBD1 (5 bases). Germline CDR1 SGHNT, CDR2 YYREEE (reference sequence). The CDR3 loop spans 13 amino acids. The CDR3 DNA reads TGTGCCAGCAGTTTGGCAGGGCTAGATACGCAGTATTTT. Its translation is CASSLAGLDTQYF.

The chain carries TRBV6-4 and TRBJ2-3; 8 bases are a match to TRBD1. The germline CDR1 and CDR2 sequences are MRHNA and SNTAGT. The CDR3 sequence is 14 residues long. J gave up 2 bases and V 11 bases, and 9 bases lay outside the gene matches. The CDR3 sequence: CASSRGQNTDTQYF. The CDR3 nucleotides are TGTGCCTCATCCAGGGGGCAGAACACAGATACGCAGTATTTT.

The V gene is TRBV4-1, the J gene TRBJ2-7, with D tentatively TRBD1 or TRBD2 (5 bases each). This CDR3 comprises 16 residues. The ends were cut back, 1 base at V and 0 bases at J, with 13 bases in the middle. The germline gives CDR1 MGHRA, CDR2 YSYEKL. CDR3 bases: TGCGCCAGCAGCCAAGTACTGAGGGGCAGCTCCTACGAGCAGTACTTC. Protein product: CASSQVLRGSSYEQYF.

This clone was detected only a few times. The same CDR3 is also encoded by other DNA sequences in this sample. V is TRBV9 and J is TRBJ2-3; no clear D. Germline V gene data show CDR1 as SGDLS and CDR2 as YYNGEE. This CDR3 has 13 amino acids. The germline V and J ends were trimmed by 0 bases and 5 bases, with 7 bases remaining between them. The CDR3 reads CASSVGSQDTQYF. The CDR3 region has the DNA TGTGCCAGCAGCGTAGGCTCTCAAGATACGCAGTATTTT.

V gene TRBV18 combines with J gene TRBJ1-4; D remains unclear. CDR1 is KGHSH and CDR2 is LQKENI in the germline V gene. Deletions cut 3 bases from V and 7 bases from J, with 9 bases between. The CDR3 is 13 residues long. The CDR3 spells CASSPGDSEKLFF. The CDR3 DNA is TGTGCCAGCTCACCGGGAGATAGTGAAAAACTGTTTTTT.

The chain employs TRBV6-5 and TRBJ2-3; D may be TRBD2 (6 bases). The V gene lost 7 bases and the J gene lost 0 bases, with 14 bases spanning the gap. This CDR3 is 15 amino acids long. CDR1 and CDR2 from the germline V gene are MNHEY and SVGAGI. The DNA for the CDR3 is TGTGCCAGCATTAGGATGGCGGGAAGCACAGATACGCAGTATTTT. Its protein product is CASIRMAGSTDTQYF.

This clone was seen more than once but under ten times. The rearrangement uses TRBV13 and TRBJ2-7; 11 nucleotides agree with TRBD2. The germline V gene has CDR1 PRHDT and CDR2 FYEKMQ (reference sequence). The CDR3 length is 14 residues. Trimming removed 5 bases from V and 2 bases from J; junction bases left unmatched: 2. CDR3 in amino acids: CASSLSGRAYEQYF. CDR3 DNA sequence: TGTGCCAGCAGCCTTAGCGGGAGGGCCTACGAGCAGTACTTC.

The chain employs TRBV18 and TRBJ1-1; 9 nucleotides align to TRBD1. Germline CDR1 is KGHSH and CDR2 is LQKENI. V gave up 3 bases and J gave up 0 bases; unmatched junction bases: 2. The CDR3 extends over 15 amino acids. In nucleotides, the CDR3 is TGTGCCAGCTCACCCACAGGGGGCCTGAACACTGAAGCTTTCTTT. It codes for CASSPTGGLNTEAFF.

This chain uses TRBV7-2 with TRBJ2-2, with 8 bases matching TRBD1. V gave up 5 bases and J gave up 3 bases; unmatched junction bases: 14. The CDR3 runs to 18 residues. The germline gives CDR1 SGHTA, CDR2 FQGNSA. The CDR3 nucleotides are TGTGCCAGCAGCCTAAGTGGATTCGGACAGGGATACACCGGGGAGCTGTTTTTT. Its translation is CASSLSGFGQGYTGELFF.

A remark on this clone: At one end the junction does not follow the germline gene, possibly because of a read error. The sample holds other DNA sequences that translate to the same CDR3. CDR3 loop: CASSLTGQGHEQYF. The CDR3 bases are TGTGCCAGCAGCCTAACGGGCCAGGGTCACGAGCAGTACTTC. V usage is TRBV7-3 and J usage is TRBJ2-7; weak D call: TRBD1 (5 bases). From germline, CDR1 is SGHTA and CDR2 FQGTGA. The CDR3 spans 14 residues.

This chain connects TRBV7-3 to TRBJ2-1, with D perhaps matching TRBD1 (5 bases). Per germline, CDR1 SGHTA and CDR2 FQGTGA. This CDR3 is built from 15 residues. V dropped 1 base and J dropped 2 bases, with 9 bases sitting between them. Here the CDR3 DNA reads TGTGCCAGCAGCTTAAGGCAGGGCACCTACAATGAGCAGTTCTTC. Translating it yields CASSLRQGTYNEQFF.

The chain carries TRBV6-6 and TRBJ2-7; 7 nucleotides line up with TRBD2. The J segment lost 1 base and the V segment lost 0 bases, leaving 6 bases of the junction unmatched. The CDR3 sequence is 16 residues long. Germline CDR1 and CDR2: MNHNY and SVGAGI (reference sequence). The chain's CDR3 is CASSYSRSRESYEQYF. DNA of the CDR3: TGTGCCAGCAGTTACTCCCGGTCGCGGGAGTCCTACGAGCAGTACTTC.

The chain is built from TRBV5-5 and TRBJ2-5; TRBD2 agrees at 10 bases. The CDR3 loop spans 16 amino acids. Germline-derived CDR1 and CDR2 are SGHKS and YYEKEE (reference sequence). The V and J ends lost 0 bases and 0 bases, in that order; junction bases with no gene match: 2. The CDR3 nucleotides read TGTGCCAGCAGCTTGGTTACTAGCGGGAACCAAGAGACCCAGTACTTC. This sequence encodes CASSLVTSGNQETQYF.

V gene TRBV10-3 combines with J gene TRBJ2-1; D gene uncertain. The CDR3 loop spans 13 amino acids. Germline V gene data show CDR1 as ENHRY and CDR2 as SYGVKD. The ends were cut back, 6 bases at V and 2 bases at J, with 8 bases in the middle. CDR3 loop: CAIRGLAYNEQFF. In nucleotides, the CDR3 is TGTGCCATCAGGGGCCTAGCCTACAATGAGCAGTTCTTC.

The chain recombines TRBV5-8 with TRBJ2-2; 13 bases align to TRBD2. In germline, CDR1 is SGHTS, CDR2 YDEGEE. The junction had 6 bases not matched to a gene; V was cut back by 0 bases and J by 4 bases. The CDR3 contains 18 residues. This chain's CDR3 is CASSLVRLAGGFTGELFF. The CDR3 nucleotides are TGTGCCAGCAGCTTGGTTCGACTAGCGGGAGGATTCACCGGGGAGCTGTTTTTT.

J is TRBJ2-1 and V is TRBV7-3; 8 nucleotides agree with TRBD1. V lost 0 bases to trimming and J lost 1 base; unmatched junction nucleotides: 5. Germline CDR1 and CDR2: SGHTA and FQGTGA. The CDR3 has 17 amino acids. The CDR3 protein is CASSLTDRVGSYNEQFF. In DNA form, the CDR3 reads TGTGCCAGCAGCTTAACGGACAGGGTTGGGTCCTACAATGAGCAGTTCTTC.

The chain employs TRBV28 and TRBJ2-7; TRBD1 matches 7 bases. There are 15 residues in the CDR3. Trimming removed 6 bases from V and 0 bases from J; junction bases left unmatched: 8. Germline lookup yields CDR1 MDHEN and CDR2 SYDVKM. The CDR3 region has the DNA TGTGCCAGCAGCCTAGGGACAGCTCACTCCTACGAGCAGTACTTC. This encodes CASSLGTAHSYEQYF.

The V and J genes are TRBV6-5 and TRBJ2-3; 8 bases match TRBD1. Germline-derived CDR1 and CDR2 are MNHEY and SVGAGI. The CDR3 contains 13 residues. The trim removed 0 bases at V and 9 bases at J, leaving 2 bases unmatched. CDR3 residues: CASSYSRQGTQYF. CDR3 in DNA: TGTGCCAGCAGTTACTCCCGACAGGGGACGCAGTATTTT.

This clone was picked up a small number of times. This chain joins TRBV7-9 and TRBJ1-5; 9 bases are shared with TRBD1. V lost 5 bases and J lost 5; bases outside the gene matches: 13. The germline CDR1 and CDR2 sequences are SEHNR and FQNEAQ (reference sequence). This CDR3 is 17 amino acids long. In DNA form, the CDR3 reads TGTGCCAGCAGCCCTAACACCGGGACAGGGTTAGATCAGCCCCAGCATTTT. Its protein is CASSPNTGTGLDQPQHF.